The present entry profiles one TCR beta chain with its context. Distinct nucleotide sequences in the sample also encode this CDR3. Patients from Seattle were sampled longitudinally, starting during active infection. The germline V and J ends were trimmed by 1 base and 2 bases, with 6 bases remaining between them. CDR1 is MGHRA and CDR2 is YSYEKL in the germline V gene. CDR3 length: 14 amino acids. This record comes from a study of blood T cell repertoires in COVID-19. Study in general: The study drew acute and convalescent COVID-19 samples from the United States, Italy and Spain. PBMCs, B-cell-depleted T cells, or T cells provided the cDNA or gDNA that made up the material.

Study processing details: Estimated nucleated cell counts came from reference gene primer amplification. Using immunoSEQ multiplex PCR, the repertoire was profiled, and TCRdb retains in-frame clones only, with some absent. V and J calls plus clone size are reproduced from that table; the DNA served to infer D and trimming. In the table there are approximately 500,000 clones, 85% to 90% of which are singletons. This clonotype was obtained from a woman aged 50 to 60 with COVID-19, enrolled during active disease. Sequenced input: peripheral blood. This chain joins TRBV4-1 and TRBJ1-5; TRBD1 is a possible D gene (5 bases). This CDR3 reads CASSQVGGNQPQHF. For the CDR3, the DNA is TGCGCCAGCAGCCAAGTAGGGGGCAATCAGCCCCAGCATTTT.